This T cell receptor (beta chain) was obtained from a study of T cells in Graves' hyperthyroidism and ophthalmopathy. Across the whole study: Peripheral blood was secured at the point of initial diagnosis, before any treatment.

There are many counts of this clonotype. Per germline, CDR1 MNHEY and CDR2 SVGAGI. The V gene end was trimmed by 8 bases and the J gene end by 10 bases; junction bases not matched to a gene: 10. CDR3 length: 13 residues. Patients having uncontrolled infection, another autoimmune disease, pregnancy or lactation were not included. Diagnoses were made from clinical symptoms, serum measures (thyroxine and TRAb), thyroid ultrasound and orbital computed tomography. PBMCs came from 7.5 to 10 ml fresh peripheral blood. Amplified TCR beta CDR3 regions came from RNA transcripts. First-round RT-PCR of the TCR CDR3 relied on the HTBI primer set. TCRdb ran MiXCR on the multiplex PCR reads and lists one entry per CDR3 protein. Here the sample spans 600,000 to 700,000 distinct CDR3 sequences, about 15% being singletons.

The sequenced material came from blood. The clonotype comes from a woman aged 40-49 years with Graves' ophthalmopathy. The rearrangement joins TRBV6-5 to TRBJ1-1; 10 nucleotides line up with TRBD1. The CDR3: CASFPGQGRGAFF. The CDR3 bases are TGTGCCAGCTTTCCGGGACAGGGGCGTGGAGCTTTCTTT.